This is a list of T cell receptor beta chains from one sample in a study of OX40 agonist ivuxolimab in advanced cancers. Generated by immunoSEQ multiplex PCR, the TCRdb table keeps only in-frame clones and is missing some. This sample has some 6,000 clones, with under 85% found just once. The sequencing used CD4+ or CD8+ T cells sorted from blood, collected in a trial of the OX40 agonist ivuxolimab. These receptor sequences come from an adult with an advanced solid tumor such as melanoma, head and neck, liver or kidney cancer. Each CDR3 is given with its conserved first and last residue. The order of the fields is clone size, J gene, D gene, V gene, CDR3 DNA, CDR3 protein. The D gene is left open where the match is weak. Rows may omit the clone size; those that give it use once, few, many or a size class.

NA,TRBJ1-1,NA,TRBV2,TGTGCCAGCAGCCCCAGGTTGGACACTGAAGCTTTCTTT,CASSPRLDTEAFF
once,TRBJ2-4,NA,TRBV18,TGTGCCAGCTCACCACCCACGGGGGACATTCAGTACTTC,CASSPPTGDIQYF
NA,TRBJ1-5,TRBD1,TRBV27,TGTGCCAGCAGTTACCGGACAGGAGATCAGCCCCAGCATTTT,CASSYRTGDQPQHF
NA,TRBJ2-7,NA,TRBV29-1,TGCAGCACGTGGGACTCGGACGGGCGCTCCTACGAGCAGTACTTC,CSTWDSDGRSYEQYF
NA,TRBJ2-7,NA,TRBV7-9,TGTGCCAGCAGCTTCCTACAGTGGGGGAGCCACGAGCAGTACTTC,CASSFLQWGSHEQYF
once,TRBJ1-1,NA,TRBV6-5,TGTGCCAGCAGTCCCCTCCAGGGGAACACTGAAGCTTTCTTT,CASSPLQGNTEAFF
NA,TRBJ2-6,NA,TRBV19,TGTGCCAGTAGTATGAAGGACAGTCCCTCTGGGGCCAACGTCCTGACTTTC,CASSMKDSPSGANVLTF
few,TRBJ1-2,NA,TRBV11-2,TGTGCCACCGTCGGGGGGGACGGCGGCTACACCTTC,CATVGGDGGYTF
NA,TRBJ2-1,NA,TRBV9,TGTGCCAGCAGCGCCGGACAACCCACCTCCTACAATGAGCAGTTCTTC,CASSAGQPTSYNEQFF
NA,TRBJ2-1,NA,TRBV2,TGTGCCAGCAGTGAATCCTACAGGAATGAGCAGTTCTTC,CASSESYRNEQFF
NA,TRBJ1-5,NA,TRBV18,TGTGCCAGCTCACCACCGGATCAGCCCCAGCATTTT,CASSPPDQPQHF
once,TRBJ1-1,NA,TRBV6-5,TGTGCCAGCAGTCACGGGACCACTGAAGCTTTCTTT,CASSHGTTEAFF
NA,TRBJ2-1,NA,TRBV7-9,TGTGCCAGCAGCTTAGCTGAGGAAGCAAGGACGTATGAGCAGTTCTTC,CASSLAEEARTYEQFF
NA,TRBJ2-1,NA,TRBV5-8,TGTGCCAGCAGCTTGGGGCATCTCTCCTACAATGAGCAGTTCTTC,CASSLGHLSYNEQFF
NA,TRBJ2-7,TRBD1,TRBV5-1,TGCGCCAGCAGCCAAACTTCCGGGACAGGGGTCGAGCAGTACTTC,CASSQTSGTGVEQYF
NA,TRBJ1-2,NA,TRBV6-5,TGTGCCAGCAGTCCGACAGGTCCCCTCTATGGCTACACCTTC,CASSPTGPLYGYTF
NA,TRBJ2-7,NA,TRBV28,TGTGCCAGCAGCGGACGGCTAAGCTCCTACGAGCAGTACTTC,CASSGRLSSYEQYF
NA,TRBJ1-2,NA,TRBV5-6,TGTGCCAGCAGCTTTTACAGCCCTAACTATGGCTACACCTTC,CASSFYSPNYGYTF
NA,TRBJ1-1,NA,TRBV7-2,TGTGCCAGCAGCCGGTACAGTCGAGGCCCGAACACTGAAGCTTTCTTT,CASSRYSRGPNTEAFF
NA,TRBJ2-1,TRBD1,TRBV4-3,TGCGCCAGCAGCCAAGAAGGGGGCGGGCGGACCTACAATGAGCAGTTCTTC,CASSQEGGGRTYNEQFF